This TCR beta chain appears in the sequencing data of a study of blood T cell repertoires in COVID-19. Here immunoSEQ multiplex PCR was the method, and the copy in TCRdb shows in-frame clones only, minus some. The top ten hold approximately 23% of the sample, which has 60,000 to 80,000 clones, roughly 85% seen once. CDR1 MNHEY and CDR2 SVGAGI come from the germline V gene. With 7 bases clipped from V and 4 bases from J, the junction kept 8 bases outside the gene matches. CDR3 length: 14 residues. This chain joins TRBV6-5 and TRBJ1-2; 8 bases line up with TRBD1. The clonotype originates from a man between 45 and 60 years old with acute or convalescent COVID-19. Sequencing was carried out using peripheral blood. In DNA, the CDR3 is TGTGCCAGCACCGAATGGGACAGGAGCTATGGCTACACCTTC. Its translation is CASTEWDRSYGYTF.